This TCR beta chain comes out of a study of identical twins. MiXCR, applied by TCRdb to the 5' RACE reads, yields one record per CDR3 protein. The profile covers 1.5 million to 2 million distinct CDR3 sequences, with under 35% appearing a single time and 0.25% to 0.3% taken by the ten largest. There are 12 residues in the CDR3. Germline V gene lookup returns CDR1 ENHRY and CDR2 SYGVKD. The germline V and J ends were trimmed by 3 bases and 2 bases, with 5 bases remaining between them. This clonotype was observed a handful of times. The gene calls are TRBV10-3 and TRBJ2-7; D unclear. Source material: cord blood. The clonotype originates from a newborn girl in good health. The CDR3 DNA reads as TGTGCCATCAGTGATTCGACCTACGAGCAGTACTTC. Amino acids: CAISDSTYEQYF.